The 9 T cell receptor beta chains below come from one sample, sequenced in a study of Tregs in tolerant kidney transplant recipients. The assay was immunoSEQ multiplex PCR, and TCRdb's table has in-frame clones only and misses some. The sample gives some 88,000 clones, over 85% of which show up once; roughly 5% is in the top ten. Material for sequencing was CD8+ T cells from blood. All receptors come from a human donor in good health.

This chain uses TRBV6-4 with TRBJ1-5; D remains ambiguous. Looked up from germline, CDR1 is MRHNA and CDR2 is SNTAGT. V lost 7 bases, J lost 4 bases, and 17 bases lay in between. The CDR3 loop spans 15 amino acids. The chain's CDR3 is CASTPLSGGNQPQHF. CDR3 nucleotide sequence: TGTGCCAGCACCCCCCTTTCGGGAGGGAATCAGCCCCAGCATTTT.

CDR3 in amino acids: CASSLDRLDSPLHF. DNA of the CDR3: TGTGCCAGCAGCTTGGACAGGTTGGATTCACCCCTCCACTTT. The chain combines TRBV7-9 with TRBJ1-6, with 7 bases matching TRBD1. The CDR3 length is 14 residues. V shed 3 bases, J shed 8 bases, and the junction held 4 bases outside the gene matches. Germline lookup yields CDR1 SEHNR and CDR2 FQNEAQ (reference sequence).

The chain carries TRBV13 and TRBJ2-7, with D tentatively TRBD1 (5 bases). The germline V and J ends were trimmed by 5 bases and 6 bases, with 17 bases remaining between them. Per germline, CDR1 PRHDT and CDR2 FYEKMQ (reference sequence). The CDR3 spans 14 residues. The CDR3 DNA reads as TGTGCCAGCAGCGCCTACCATCAGGGTGCCGAGCAGTACTTC. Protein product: CASSAYHQGAEQYF.

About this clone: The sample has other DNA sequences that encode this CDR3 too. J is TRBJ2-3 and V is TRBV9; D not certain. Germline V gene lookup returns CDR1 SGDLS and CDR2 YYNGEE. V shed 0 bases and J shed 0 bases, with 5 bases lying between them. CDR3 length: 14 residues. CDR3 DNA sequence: TGTGCCAGCAGCGTAGTAAGAAGCACAGATACGCAGTATTTT. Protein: CASSVVRSTDTQYF.

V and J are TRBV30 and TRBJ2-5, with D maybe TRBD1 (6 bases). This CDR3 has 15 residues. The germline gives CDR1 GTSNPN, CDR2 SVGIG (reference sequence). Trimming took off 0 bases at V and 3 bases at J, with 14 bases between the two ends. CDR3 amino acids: CAWSVRRGSKETQYF. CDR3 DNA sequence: TGTGCCTGGAGTGTAAGAAGGGGGAGTAAAGAGACCCAGTACTTC.

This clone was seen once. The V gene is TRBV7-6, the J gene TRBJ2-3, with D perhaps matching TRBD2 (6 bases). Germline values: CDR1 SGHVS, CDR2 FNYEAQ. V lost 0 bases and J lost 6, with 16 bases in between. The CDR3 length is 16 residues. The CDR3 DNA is TGTGCCAGCAGCTTAGCAGCGGCGGGACCAGGGGATACGCAGTATTTT. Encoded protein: CASSLAAAGPGDTQYF.

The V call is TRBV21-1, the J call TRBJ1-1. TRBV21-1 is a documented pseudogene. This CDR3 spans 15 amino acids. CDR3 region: CASSKALRVGTEAFF. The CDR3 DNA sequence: TGTGCCAGCAGCAAAGCGCTTAGGGTCGGCACTGAAGCTTTCTTT.

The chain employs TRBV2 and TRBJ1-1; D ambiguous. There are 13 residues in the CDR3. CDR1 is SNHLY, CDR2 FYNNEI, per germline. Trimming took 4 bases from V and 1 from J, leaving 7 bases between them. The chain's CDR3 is CASSGPGNTEAFF. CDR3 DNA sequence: TGTGCCAGCAGTGGCCCGGGGAACACTGAAGCTTTCTTT.

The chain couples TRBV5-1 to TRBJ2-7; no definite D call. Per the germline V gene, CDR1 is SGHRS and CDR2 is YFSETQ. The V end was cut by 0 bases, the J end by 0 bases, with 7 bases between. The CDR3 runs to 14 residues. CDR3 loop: CASSLGGLSYEQYF. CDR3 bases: TGCGCCAGCAGCTTGGGAGGCCTCTCCTACGAGCAGTACTTC.